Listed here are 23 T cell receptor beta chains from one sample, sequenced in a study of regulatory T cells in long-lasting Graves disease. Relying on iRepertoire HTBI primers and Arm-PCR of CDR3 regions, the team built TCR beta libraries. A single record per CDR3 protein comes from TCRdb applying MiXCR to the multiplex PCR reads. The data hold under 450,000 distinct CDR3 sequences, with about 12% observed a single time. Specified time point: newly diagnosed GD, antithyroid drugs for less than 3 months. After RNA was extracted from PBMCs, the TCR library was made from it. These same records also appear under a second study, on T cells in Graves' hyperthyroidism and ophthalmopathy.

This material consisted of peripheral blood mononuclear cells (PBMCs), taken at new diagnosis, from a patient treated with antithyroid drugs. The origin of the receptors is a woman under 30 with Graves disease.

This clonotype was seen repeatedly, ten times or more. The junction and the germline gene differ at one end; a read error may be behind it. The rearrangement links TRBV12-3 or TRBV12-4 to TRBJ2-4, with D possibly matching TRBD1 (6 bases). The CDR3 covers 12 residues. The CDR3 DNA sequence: TGTGCCAGCAGTCCTGTAACAGGGATTCAGGACTTC. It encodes CASSPVTGIQDF.

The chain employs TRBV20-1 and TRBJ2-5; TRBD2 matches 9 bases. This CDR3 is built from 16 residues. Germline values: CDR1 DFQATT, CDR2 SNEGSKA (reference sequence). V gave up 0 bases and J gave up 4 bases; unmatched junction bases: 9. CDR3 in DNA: TGCAGTGCTAGAGATGGGCGGCTAGCGGGGATAGAGACCCAGTACTTC. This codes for CSARDGRLAGIETQYF.

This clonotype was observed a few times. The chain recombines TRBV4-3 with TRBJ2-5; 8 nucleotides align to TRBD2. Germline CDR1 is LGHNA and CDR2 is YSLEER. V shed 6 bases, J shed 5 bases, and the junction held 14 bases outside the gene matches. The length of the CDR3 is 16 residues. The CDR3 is CASRGRGRGGLETQYF. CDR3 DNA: TGCGCCAGCAGGGGGCGGGGACGGGGGGGCCTTGAGACCCAGTACTTC.

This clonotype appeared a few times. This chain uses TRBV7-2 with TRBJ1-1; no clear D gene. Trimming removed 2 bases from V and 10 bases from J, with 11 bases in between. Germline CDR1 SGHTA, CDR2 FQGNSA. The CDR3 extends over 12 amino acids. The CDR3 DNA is TGTGCCAGCAGCTTACTTACCCCAGGAGCTTTCTTT. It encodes CASSLLTPGAFF.

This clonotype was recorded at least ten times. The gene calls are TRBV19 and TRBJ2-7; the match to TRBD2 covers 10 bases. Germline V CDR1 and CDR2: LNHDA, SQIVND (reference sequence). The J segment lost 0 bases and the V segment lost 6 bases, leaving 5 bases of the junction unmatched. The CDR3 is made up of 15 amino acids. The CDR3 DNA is TGTGCCAGTAGCTTGAGCGGGAGGGACTCCTACGAGCAGTACTTC. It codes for CASSLSGRDSYEQYF.

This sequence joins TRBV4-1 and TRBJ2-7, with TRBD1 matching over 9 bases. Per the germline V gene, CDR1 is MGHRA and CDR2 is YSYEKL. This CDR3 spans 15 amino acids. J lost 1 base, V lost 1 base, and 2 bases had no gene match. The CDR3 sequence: CASSQAGQGSYEQYF. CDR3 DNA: TGCGCCAGCAGCCAAGCGGGACAGGGTTCCTACGAGCAGTACTTC.

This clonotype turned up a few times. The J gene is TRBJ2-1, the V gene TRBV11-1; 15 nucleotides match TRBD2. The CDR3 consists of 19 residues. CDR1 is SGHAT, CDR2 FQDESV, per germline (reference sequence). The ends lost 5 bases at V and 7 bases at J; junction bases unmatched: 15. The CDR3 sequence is CASSPRTSGGASTLNEQFF. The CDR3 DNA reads TGTGCCAGCAGCCCCCGGACTAGCGGGGGGGCATCTACTCTAAATGAGCAGTTCTTC. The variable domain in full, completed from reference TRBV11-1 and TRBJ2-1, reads EAEVAQSPRYKITEKSQAVAFWCDPISGHATLYWYRQILGQGPELLVQFQDESVVDDSQLPKDRFSAERLKGVDSTLKIQPAELGDSAMYLCASSPRTSGGASTLNEQFFGPGTRLTVL.

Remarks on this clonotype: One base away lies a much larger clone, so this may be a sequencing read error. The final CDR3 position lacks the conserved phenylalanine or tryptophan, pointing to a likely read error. The DNA of the CDR3 is TGTGCCAGCAGCCCAAGAGGGACAGGATCCTACAATGAGCAGTTCCTC. Translating it yields CASSPRGTGSYNEQFL. The gene calls are TRBV27 and TRBJ2-1, with 8 bases aligning to TRBD1. This CDR3 has 16 residues. Germline CDR1 is MNHEY and CDR2 is SMNVEV (reference sequence). Unmatched junction bases numbered 8, after V lost 6 bases and J lost 1 base.

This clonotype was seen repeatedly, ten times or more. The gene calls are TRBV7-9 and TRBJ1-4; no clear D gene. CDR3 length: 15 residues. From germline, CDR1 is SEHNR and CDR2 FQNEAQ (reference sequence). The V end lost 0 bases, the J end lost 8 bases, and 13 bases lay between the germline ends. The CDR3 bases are TGTGCCAGCAGCTTAGCGCCCAGGCTAGTCGAAAAACTGTTTTTT. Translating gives CASSLAPRLVEKLFF.

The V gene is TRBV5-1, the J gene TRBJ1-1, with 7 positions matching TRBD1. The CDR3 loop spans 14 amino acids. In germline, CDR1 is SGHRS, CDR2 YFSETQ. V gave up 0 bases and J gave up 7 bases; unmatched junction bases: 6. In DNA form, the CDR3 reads TGCGCCAGCAGCTTGGCCGGGACAGAAGTTGAAGCTTTCTTT. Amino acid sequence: CASSLAGTEVEAFF. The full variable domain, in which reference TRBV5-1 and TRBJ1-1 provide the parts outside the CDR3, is KAGVTQTPRYLIKTRGQQVTLSCSPISGHRSVSWYQQTPGQGLQFLFEYFSETQRNKGNFPGRFSGRQFSNSRSEMNVSTLELGDSALYLCASSLAGTEVEAFFGQGTRLTVV.

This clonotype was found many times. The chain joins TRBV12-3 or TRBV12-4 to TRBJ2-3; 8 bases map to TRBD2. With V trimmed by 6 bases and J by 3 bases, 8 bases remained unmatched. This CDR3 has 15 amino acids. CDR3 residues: CASSLAGGGTDTQYF. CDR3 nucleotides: TGTGCCAGCAGCCTAGCGGGTGGCGGAACAGATACGCAGTATTTT.

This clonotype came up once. The CDR3 loop reads CSVGGFYGTSGGEQFF. CDR3 sequence (DNA): TGCAGCGTTGGCGGCTTCTACGGGACTAGCGGGGGGGAGCAGTTCTTC. The J gene is TRBJ2-3, the V gene TRBV29-1; 15 bases align to TRBD2. Matching the DNA end better, TRBJ2-1 makes the J call doubtful. CDR3 size: 16 residues. The germline gives CDR1 SQVTM, CDR2 ANQGSEA.

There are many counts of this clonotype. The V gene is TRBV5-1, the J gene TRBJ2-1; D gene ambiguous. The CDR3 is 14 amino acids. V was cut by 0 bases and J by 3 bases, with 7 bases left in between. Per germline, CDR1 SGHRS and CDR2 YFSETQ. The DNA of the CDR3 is TGCGCCAGCAGCTTGGTAACACTCTACAATGAGCAGTTCTTC. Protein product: CASSLVTLYNEQFF.

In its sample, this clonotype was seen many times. The CDR3 sequence: CRGPTEAFF. CDR3 sequence (DNA): TGCCGGGGACCCACTGAAGCTTTCTTT. The chain recombines TRBV20-1 with TRBJ1-1; D is possibly TRBD1 (5 bases). Germline CDR1 DFQATT, CDR2 SNEGSKA (reference sequence). The CDR3 contains 9 residues.

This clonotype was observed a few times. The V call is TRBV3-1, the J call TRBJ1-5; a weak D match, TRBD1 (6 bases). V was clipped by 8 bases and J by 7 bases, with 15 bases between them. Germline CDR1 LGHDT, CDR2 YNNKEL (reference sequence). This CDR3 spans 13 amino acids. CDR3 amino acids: CASGNRVGQPQHF. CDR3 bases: TGTGCCAGCGGGAACAGGGTTGGGCAGCCCCAGCATTTT.

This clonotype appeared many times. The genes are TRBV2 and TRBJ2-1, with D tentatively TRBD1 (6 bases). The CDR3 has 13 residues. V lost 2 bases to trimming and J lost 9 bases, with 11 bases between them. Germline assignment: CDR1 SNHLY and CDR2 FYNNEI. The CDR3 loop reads CASSEYRDGEQFF. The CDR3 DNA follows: TGTGCCAGCAGTGAATACAGGGACGGTGAGCAGTTCTTC.

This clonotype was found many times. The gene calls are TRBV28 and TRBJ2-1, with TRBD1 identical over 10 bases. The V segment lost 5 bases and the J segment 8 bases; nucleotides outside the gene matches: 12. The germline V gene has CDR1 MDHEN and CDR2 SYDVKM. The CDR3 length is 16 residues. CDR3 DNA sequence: TGTGCCAGCAGTATGACCGGGACAGGGGAGGTCGATGAGCAGTTCTTC. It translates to CASSMTGTGEVDEQFF.

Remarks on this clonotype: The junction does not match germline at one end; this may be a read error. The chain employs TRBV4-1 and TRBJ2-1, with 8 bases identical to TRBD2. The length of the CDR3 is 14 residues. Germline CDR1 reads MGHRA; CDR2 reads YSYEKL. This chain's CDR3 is CASSLSGVRDEQFF. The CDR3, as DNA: TGTGCCAGCAGCCTTAGCGGGGTTAGAGATGAGCAGTTCTTC.

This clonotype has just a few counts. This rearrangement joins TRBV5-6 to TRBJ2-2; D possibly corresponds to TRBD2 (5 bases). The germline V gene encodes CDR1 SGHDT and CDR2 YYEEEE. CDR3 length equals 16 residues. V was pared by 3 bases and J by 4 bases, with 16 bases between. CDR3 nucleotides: TGTGCCAGCAGCTCGGAGGCAGGATGGGGCACCGGGGAGCTGTTTTTT. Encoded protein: CASSSEAGWGTGELFF.

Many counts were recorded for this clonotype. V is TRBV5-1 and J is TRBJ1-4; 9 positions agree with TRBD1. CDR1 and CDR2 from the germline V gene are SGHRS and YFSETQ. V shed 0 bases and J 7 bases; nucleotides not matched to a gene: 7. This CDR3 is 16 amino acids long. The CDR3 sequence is CASSLATGQGGEKLFF. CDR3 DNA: TGCGCCAGCAGCTTGGCGACGGGACAGGGAGGTGAAAAACTGTTTTTT.

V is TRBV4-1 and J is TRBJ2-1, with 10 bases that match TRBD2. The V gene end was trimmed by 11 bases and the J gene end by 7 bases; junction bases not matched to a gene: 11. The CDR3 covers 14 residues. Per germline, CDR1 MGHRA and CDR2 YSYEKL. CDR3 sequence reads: CAPRTSGRDNEQFF. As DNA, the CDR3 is TGCGCCCCCCGGACTAGCGGCAGGGATAATGAGCAGTTCTTC.

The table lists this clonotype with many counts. The CDR3 sequence is CASSSPGTRTEAFF. The CDR3, as DNA: TGTGCCAGCAGTTCCCCAGGGACGAGGACTGAAGCTTTCTTT. V and J are TRBV27 and TRBJ1-1; TRBD1 might be the D (5 bases). There are 14 residues in the CDR3. V lost 4 bases, J lost 5 bases, and 14 bases lay in between. Germline-derived CDR1 and CDR2 are MNHEY and SMNVEV (reference sequence).

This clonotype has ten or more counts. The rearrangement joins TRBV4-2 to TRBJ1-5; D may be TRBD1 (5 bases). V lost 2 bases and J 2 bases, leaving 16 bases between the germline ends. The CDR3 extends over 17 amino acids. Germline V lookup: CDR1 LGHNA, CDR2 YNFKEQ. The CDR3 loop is CASSQTSGMGGNQPQHF. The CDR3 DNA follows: TGTGCCAGCAGCCAAACGTCAGGGATGGGGGGCAATCAGCCCCAGCATTTT.